These T cell receptor beta chains were read from a single sample in a study of blood T cell repertoires in COVID-19. The protocol was immunoSEQ multiplex PCR, while the TCRdb copy is restricted to in-frame clones and leaves out a portion. This table holds approximately 450,000 clones, approximately 90% found once. Sequencing was carried out using peripheral blood. All receptors derive from a woman between 25 and 40 years old with acute or convalescent COVID-19. CDR3s include the opening cysteine and the closing phenylalanine or tryptophan. Fields, in order: clone size, V gene, CDR3 protein. Size values are once, few and many counts, or a class for expanded clones, and some rows have none.

clone size: -
V gene: TRBV24-1
CDR3 protein: CATEKGHGQETQYF

clone size: -
V gene: TRBV13
CDR3 protein: CASINTGGSLGNTIYF

clone size: -
V gene: TRBV28
CDR3 protein: CASTDRYEQYF

clone size: -
V gene: TRBV6-5
CDR3 protein: CASRQLFEAFF

clone size: -
V gene: TRBV12-5
CDR3 protein: CASGPDSGTPLETQYF

clone size: -
V gene: TRBV5-1
CDR3 protein: CASSWDLAGAGELFF

clone size: -
V gene: TRBV27
CDR3 protein: CASSFLPDQETQYF

clone size: few
V gene: TRBV5-1
CDR3 protein: CASSPDGGRAFF

clone size: -
V gene: TRBV30
CDR3 protein: CAWRVVSGGKSRYGYTF

clone size: -
V gene: TRBV15
CDR3 protein: CATSRSPAGQFRKAFF

clone size: -
V gene: TRBV7-3
CDR3 protein: CASSPKRGPGTEQFF

clone size: -
V gene: TRBV24-1
CDR3 protein: CATSTTSGGFGDEQFF

clone size: once
V gene: TRBV6-5
CDR3 protein: CASSPGQLSEQFF

clone size: -
V gene: TRBV30
CDR3 protein: CAWSRGAQDEKLFF

clone size: -
V gene: TRBV5-4
CDR3 protein: CASSLLGAFF

clone size: -
V gene: TRBV30
CDR3 protein: CAWSVSLGEQYF

clone size: -
V gene: TRBV5-4
CDR3 protein: CASSAETNTQYF

clone size: -
V gene: TRBV14
CDR3 protein: CASSQERLKNYGYTF

clone size: -
V gene: TRBV5-1
CDR3 protein: CASSLVQPGLDEQYF

clone size: -
V gene: TRBV27
CDR3 protein: CASSSSGLRRNNEKLFF

clone size: many
V gene: TRBV4-1
CDR3 protein: CASSQGLDATQYF

clone size: -
V gene: TRBV5-4
CDR3 protein: CASSYDRDPNEKLFF

clone size: -
V gene: TRBV7-2
CDR3 protein: CASSLGVGSFDEQYF

clone size: -
V gene: TRBV7-6
CDR3 protein: CASSLFGDRYNEQFF

clone size: once
V gene: TRBV6-5
CDR3 protein: CASSASLGLDGYTF

clone size: -
V gene: TRBV19
CDR3 protein: CASRAQGKRETQYF

clone size: -
V gene: TRBV30
CDR3 protein: CAWSEGDSSQPQHF

clone size: -
V gene: TRBV9
CDR3 protein: CASSNPGSTEAFF

clone size: -
V gene: TRBV29-1
CDR3 protein: CSVDPLRETQYF

clone size: -
V gene: TRBV3-1/TRBV3-2
CDR3 protein: CASGGKLNEKLFF

clone size: -
V gene: TRBV27
CDR3 protein: CASSETGGRDTQYF

clone size: -
V gene: TRBV24-1
CDR3 protein: CATSATAFGDEQYF

clone size: -
V gene: TRBV5-5
CDR3 protein: CASSFVTGGRGNTIYF

clone size: -
V gene: TRBV13
CDR3 protein: CASSIRGLGQPQHF

clone size: -
V gene: TRBV5-6
CDR3 protein: CASSLGQGGSYEQYF

clone size: -
V gene: TRBV27
CDR3 protein: CASSSSREYGETQYF

clone size: -
V gene: TRBV27
CDR3 protein: CASSLGRFQPQHF

clone size: -
V gene: TRBV14
CDR3 protein: CASSQLTGYTGELFF

clone size: -
V gene: TRBV6-5
CDR3 protein: CASSYSTGGWRSGYTF

clone size: -
V gene: TRBV3-1/TRBV3-2
CDR3 protein: CASSHSRGFSGEAFF

clone size: -
V gene: TRBV6-5
CDR3 protein: CASWTAGNQPQHF